The present entry profiles one TCR beta chain with its context. The antigen is unknown. This sample was taken from a study of OX40 agonist ivuxolimab in advanced cancers. Study-wide context: Ivuxolimab is an agonistic anti-OX40 (CD134) antibody, and patients were treated with it. Patients were infused with ivuxolimab every 2 weeks at 0.01 to 10 mg/kg. Each dose-escalation patient presented with hepatocellular carcinoma, melanoma, renal cell or head and neck cancer. Notes on the study in general: On average, CD8+ T cells showed a greater number of expanded clones than CD4+.

Libraries were prepared by immunoSEQ multiplex PCR; TCRdb keeps only in-frame clonotypes and omits some of them. The profile shows 55,000 to 65,000 clones, around nine tenths of them singletons. Germline loops: CDR1 SQVTM, CDR2 ANQGSEA. Trimming removed 6 bases at V and 7 bases at J, with 13 bases between. The CDR3 spans 12 residues. This TCR was recovered from an adult with an advanced solid tumor such as melanoma, head and neck, liver or kidney cancer. The V call is TRBV29-1, the J call TRBJ1-3, with D perhaps TRBD1 (6 bases). Here the sequenced sample was CD4+ or CD8+ T cells sorted from blood, taken in a trial of the OX40 agonist ivuxolimab. This CDR3 is CSVGTGRNTIYF. CDR3 DNA: TGCAGCGTAGGAACAGGGCGCAACACCATATATTTT. Filled out from reference TRBV29-1 and TRBJ1-3, the complete variable domain reads SAVISQKPSRDICQRGTSLTIQCQVDSQVTMMFWYRQQPGQSLTLIATANQGSEATYESGFVIDKFPISRPNLTFSTLTVSNMSPEDSSIYLCSVGTGRNTIYFGEGSWLTVV.